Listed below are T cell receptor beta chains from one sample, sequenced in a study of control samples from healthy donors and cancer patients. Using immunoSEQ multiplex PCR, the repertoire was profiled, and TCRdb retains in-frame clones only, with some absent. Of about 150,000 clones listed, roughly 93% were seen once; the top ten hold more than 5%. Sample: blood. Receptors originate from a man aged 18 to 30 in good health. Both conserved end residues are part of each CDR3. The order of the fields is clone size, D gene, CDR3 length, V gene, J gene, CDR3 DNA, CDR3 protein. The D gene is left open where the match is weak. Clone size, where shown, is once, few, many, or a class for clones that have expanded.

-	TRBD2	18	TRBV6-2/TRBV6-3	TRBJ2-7	TGTGCCAGCAGTCCAACAATCGGGACTAGTACGTTTCTATACGAGCAGTACTTC	CASSPTIGTSTFLYEQYF
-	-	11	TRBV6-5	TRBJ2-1	TGTGCCAGCAGTCGTAGGGATGAGCAGTTCTTC	CASSRRDEQFF
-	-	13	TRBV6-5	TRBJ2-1	TGTGCCAGCACCAGGGGCTCCTACAATGAGCAGTTCTTC	CASTRGSYNEQFF
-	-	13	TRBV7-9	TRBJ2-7	TGTGCCAGCAGCCCCCGGGGTTCCTACGAGCAGTACTTC	CASSPRGSYEQYF
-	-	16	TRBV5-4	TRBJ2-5	TGTGCCAGCAGCTTGGATCCCCACGCGTACCAAGAGACCCAGTACTTC	CASSLDPHAYQETQYF
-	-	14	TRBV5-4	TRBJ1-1	TGTGCCAGCAGACCTGACGCCGTGAACACTGAAGCTTTCTTT	CASRPDAVNTEAFF
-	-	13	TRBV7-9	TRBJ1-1	TGTGCCAGCAGCTTAGAAGGGGGCACTGAAGCTTTCTTT	CASSLEGGTEAFF
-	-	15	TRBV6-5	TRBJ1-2	TGTGCCAGCACCCACAGGGCAGGGCTTAACTATGGCTACACCTTC	CASTHRAGLNYGYTF
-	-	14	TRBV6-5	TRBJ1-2	TGTGCCAGCAGAACGGGACCGCCGAGCTATGGCTACACCTTC	CASRTGPPSYGYTF
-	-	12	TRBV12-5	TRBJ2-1	TGTGCTAGTGGTCTTGCCTTCCCAGCGCAGTTCTTC	CASGLAFPAQFF
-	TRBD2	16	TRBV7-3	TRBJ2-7	TGTGCCAGCAGCTTAATATCCGGGACTAGCGGGATCGAGCAGTACTTC	CASSLISGTSGIEQYF
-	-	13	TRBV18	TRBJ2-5	TGTGCCACCTGTCGGGGGAATCAAGAGACCCAGTACTTC	CATCRGNQETQYF
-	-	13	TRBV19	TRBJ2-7	TGTGCCAGTAGCGGACTGGCCGCCTACGAGCAGTACTTC	CASSGLAAYEQYF
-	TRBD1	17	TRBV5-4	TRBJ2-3	TGTGCCAGCAGCAAATACAGGGGAAGGGTTAGCACAGATACGCAGTATTTT	CASSKYRGRVSTDTQYF
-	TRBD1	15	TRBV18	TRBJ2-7	TGTGCCAGCTCACCACGTGGGACAGGGAACTACGAGCAGTACTTC	CASSPRGTGNYEQYF
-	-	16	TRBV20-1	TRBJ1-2	TGCAGTGCTAGTGGATTAATAACAGGCTATGGTCCTGGCTACACCTTC	CSASGLITGYGPGYTF
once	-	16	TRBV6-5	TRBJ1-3	TGTGCCAGCAGTTCTACCTCGACGTCCTCTGGAAACACCATATATTTT	CASSSTSTSSGNTIYF
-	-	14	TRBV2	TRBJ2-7	TGTGCCAGCAGTCCGACGCCCACCAACTACGAGCAGTACTTC	CASSPTPTNYEQYF
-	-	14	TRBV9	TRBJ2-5	TGTGCCAGCAGCGTAGCGGGGCAGGGGAAGACCCAGTACTTC	CASSVAGQGKTQYF
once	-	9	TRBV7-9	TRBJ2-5	TGTGCCAGCAACTTTTCGCAGGACTTC	CASNFSQDF
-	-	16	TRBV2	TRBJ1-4	TGTGCCAGCTATCCTCCCTGGCGGGACGAAGGCGAAAAACTGTTTTTT	CASYPPWRDEGEKLFF